The T cell receptor (beta chain) described here comes from a study of blood T cells in healthy people across ages. The second PCR ran roughly 7 to 11 cycles with a sample-barcoded 5' primer and J-beta primers. MiXCR, applied by TCRdb to the 5' RACE reads, yields one record per CDR3 protein. The top ten clones hold 11% of a sample with about 1.6 million distinct CDR3 sequences, around 35% of them seen once. Points from the study as a whole: Calculation of diversity from one million T cells yielded estimates considered to be underestimates.

A note on this clonotype: Its antigen is unknown. One end of the junction fails to match germline, which may point to a read error.

The origin of this receptor is a woman aged 25 to 39 in good health. Sequenced input: blood.

The CDR3 region is CASSQGQGYNGKLFF. CDR3 bases: TGTGCCAGCAGCCAGGGACAGGGTTATAATGGAAAACTGTTTTTT. This chain uses TRBV12-3 or TRBV12-4 with TRBJ1-4, with 9 bases that match TRBD1. The CDR3 spans 15 residues.